This is a list of T cell receptor beta chains from one sample in a study of blood T cells in healthy people across ages. TCRdb fed the 5' RACE reads into MiXCR, producing one record per CDR3 protein. The top ten clones hold 20% to 25% of a sample with hundreds of thousands of distinct CDR3 sequences, 55% to 70% of them seen once. The sequenced sample was blood. The receptors shown here come from a man under 40 in good health. CDR3s include the opening cysteine and the closing phenylalanine or tryptophan. A D gene is named only where the DNA matches it firmly. Only some rows state a clone size, as once, few, many or a class for expanded clones.

DNA,CDR3,J,size,D,V
TGCAGCGTTGAAGATCGGGACAGGAGCTCCTACGAGCAGTACTTC,CSVEDRDRSSYEQYF,TRBJ2-7,.,TRBD1,TRBV29-1
TGTGTCCTCGATCCTGGGGCCAACGTCCTGACTTTC,CVLDPGANVLTF,TRBJ2-6,.,.,TRBV11-2
TGTGCCAGCAGCGAGTCGGGAGCTAGCGGGAACCGGATCGGGATCAATGAGCAGTTCTTC,CASSESGASGNRIGINEQFF,TRBJ2-1,few,TRBD2,TRBV9
TGCAGTGCTAGGACAAGCGCCGGAGAGACCCAGTACTTC,CSARTSAGETQYF,TRBJ2-5,few,.,TRBV20-1
TGCGCCAGCAGCCAAGAGGCCTCTAGCGGGGGCAATGAGCAGTTCTTC,CASSQEASSGGNEQFF,TRBJ2-1,many,TRBD2,TRBV4-3
TGTGCCAGCAGTGAGGCAGATAACAGAAACAATGAGCAGTTCTTC,CASSEADNRNNEQFF,TRBJ2-1,few,.,TRBV25-1
TGTGCCAGCAGTCCAAAGAAGTACGAGCAGTACTTC,CASSPKKYEQYF,TRBJ2-7,once,.,TRBV28
TGCAGTGCTAGTTTAGGGATTCCGGGACTGGGAAATGAAAAACTGTTTTTT,CSASLGIPGLGNEKLFF,TRBJ1-4,many,.,TRBV20-1
TGCGCCAGCAGCTTGGCTGCTAACTACGAGCAGTACTTC,CASSLAANYEQYF,TRBJ2-7,.,.,TRBV5-1
TGTGCCAGCAGGCAGACCTTGGCGGGAGGAAGGGAGACCCAGTACTTC,CASRQTLAGGRETQYF,TRBJ2-5,few,TRBD2,TRBV6-6
TGTGCCAGCAGCCAAGAATGGACCTACGAGCAGTACTTC,CASSQEWTYEQYF,TRBJ2-7,.,.,TRBV3-1
TGTGCCAGCAGTTATTGGACAGACACAGATACGCAGTATTTT,CASSYWTDTDTQYF,TRBJ2-3,few,.,TRBV6-5
TGTGCCAGCAGCGCGGACAGGGGCGCAGAGGCTTTCTTT,CASSADRGAEAFF,TRBJ1-1,.,TRBD1,TRBV3-1
TGTGCCAGCAGCTACAGTGGACAGGGTCGGTACGAGCAGTACTTC,CASSYSGQGRYEQYF,TRBJ2-7,.,TRBD1,TRBV11-1
TGCGCCAGCAGCCAAGATCTCCGCCGAAACCACGAGCAGTACTTC,CASSQDLRRNHEQYF,TRBJ2-7,.,.,TRBV4-1
TGCGCCAGCAGCTTGTACACAGGGACGACTGAAGCTTTCTTT,CASSLYTGTTEAFF,TRBJ1-1,.,.,TRBV5-1
TGTGCCAGCAGCTTGTACAAGGGTTCCGAGCAGTTCTTC,CASSLYKGSEQFF,TRBJ2-1,.,.,TRBV5-5
TGTGCCAGCAGCCAAGAAGTCGTTCGTTCAGCAGATACGCAGTATTTT,CASSQEVVRSADTQYF,TRBJ2-3,.,.,TRBV14
TGTGCCAGCAGCCAAGTACAGGGAGGCTACGAGCAGTACTTC,CASSQVQGGYEQYF,TRBJ2-7,few,.,TRBV3-1
TGTGCCAGCAGATCCGGGACGGCACTAAGCAATCGGCCCCAGCATTTT,CASRSGTALSNRPQHF,TRBJ1-5,.,.,TRBV6-5
TGTGCCACCAGTGGCCCCCGGGCAGATACGCAGTATTTT,CATSGPRADTQYF,TRBJ2-3,.,.,TRBV24-1
TGCAGCGTCCTCAGTGGGGGTAGCGGGAGCACCTACGAGCAGTACTTC,CSVLSGGSGSTYEQYF,TRBJ2-7,.,TRBD2,TRBV29-1
TGTGCCAGCAGCTCTCCAGACAGGGCAAAATACGAGCAGTACTTC,CASSSPDRAKYEQYF,TRBJ2-7,many,TRBD1,TRBV6-5
TGCGCCAGCAGGCCCCAGCTAGCGGCTATCACAGATACGCAGTATTTT,CASRPQLAAITDTQYF,TRBJ2-3,.,TRBD2,TRBV5-1
TGTGCCAGCAGCACCCCTGCTAGGGAAGCTTTCTTT,CASSTPAREAFF,TRBJ1-1,.,.,TRBV28
TGCGCCAGCAGTGCAGGGACAGGGGTCTCTGAAGCTTTCTTT,CASSAGTGVSEAFF,TRBJ1-1,few,TRBD1,TRBV10-1
TGCAGTGTCATACCGGGACAGGGGATTGAGACCCAGTACTTC,CSVIPGQGIETQYF,TRBJ2-5,few,TRBD1,TRBV20-1
TGTGCCTCACGATCCCAATCCGATACGCAGTATTTT,CASRSQSDTQYF,TRBJ2-3,few,.,TRBV10-3
TGCGCCAGCAGCCGAGGTACAGGGGTCTATGGCTACACCTTC,CASSRGTGVYGYTF,TRBJ1-2,few,TRBD1,TRBV5-1
TGCAGTGCTAGGCCCCTGGGAGATTTGGTGGTCAATGAGCAGTTCTTC,CSARPLGDLVVNEQFF,TRBJ2-1,few,.,TRBV20-1
TGCGCCAGCAGCTTGGATGCGGGGCGTGAGACCCAGTACTTC,CASSLDAGRETQYF,TRBJ2-5,.,.,TRBV5-1
TGCAGCGGTCGACAGGGGGATGACTATGGCTACACCTTC,CSGRQGDDYGYTF,TRBJ1-2,few,TRBD1,TRBV29-1
TGCGCCAGCAGCTTGGATGGGCTAGCGGGGGCCAATGAGCAGTTCTTC,CASSLDGLAGANEQFF,TRBJ2-1,.,TRBD2,TRBV5-1
TGTGCCAGCAGTAGGGGATTGGGGGAGCAGTACTTC,CASSRGLGEQYF,TRBJ2-5,few,.,TRBV28
TGTGCCAGCAGTGAGTCCCCGGCTTATAACTATGGCTACACCTTC,CASSESPAYNYGYTF,TRBJ1-2,.,.,TRBV2
TGTGCCAGCAGGGGACTGAACACAGATACGCAGTATTTT,CASRGLNTDTQYF,TRBJ2-3,.,.,TRBV7-9
TGTGCCAGCAGCTTAGGGACTAGCGGGAGGTCCTACAATGAGCAGTTCTTC,CASSLGTSGRSYNEQFF,TRBJ2-1,.,TRBD2,TRBV11-2
TGTGCCAGCAGCCCCTACGGGACTCCTGAGAATACGCAGTATTTT,CASSPYGTPENTQYF,TRBJ2-3,few,.,TRBV7-9
TGCAGTGCATCTAGCGCCCTGGGGAACGAGCAGTACTTC,CSASSALGNEQYF,TRBJ2-7,.,.,TRBV20-1
TGTGCCTGGAGTGAACAGCAGCTGTATAATTCACCCCTCCACTTT,CAWSEQQLYNSPLHF,TRBJ1-6,.,.,TRBV30
TGTGCCAGCAGTCAAGGCGGCGGCAGGAGCTACGAGCAGTACTTC,CASSQGGGRSYEQYF,TRBJ2-7,few,.,TRBV14
TGTGCCAGCACGCGGTATCACTCCTACAATGAGCAGTTCTTC,CASTRYHSYNEQFF,TRBJ2-1,many,.,TRBV2
TGTGCCAGCAGTGAAGCCGCCCGCTACGAGCAGTACTTC,CASSEAARYEQYF,TRBJ2-7,.,.,TRBV2
TGCAGTGCTAGAGTTCAGCGGGGCGTTTACGAGCAGTACTTC,CSARVQRGVYEQYF,TRBJ2-7,many,TRBD2,TRBV20-1
TGTGCCAGCAGTTTATCGGGGGGCGCAGGGTCCTACAATGAGCAGTTCTTC,CASSLSGGAGSYNEQFF,TRBJ2-1,.,.,TRBV28
TGTGCCAGCAGCCAAACCCCGACAGGTACAGATGCGCAGTATTTT,CASSQTPTGTDAQYF,TRBJ2-3,.,.,TRBV9
TGTGCCAGCAGCTCCCAAACGCAATACGAGCAGTACTTC,CASSSQTQYEQYF,TRBJ2-7,.,.,TRBV7-6
TGTGCCGGCAGCTTAGGACTAGCTGAAGAGACCCAGTACTTC,CAGSLGLAEETQYF,TRBJ2-5,.,TRBD2,TRBV7-2
TGCAGTGCGGAAGGGACTAAGGCTTACGAGCAGTACTTC,CSAEGTKAYEQYF,TRBJ2-7,.,TRBD2,TRBV20-1
TGTGCCAGCAGCCAAGATTACGGCGGGGGCGATGAGCAGTTCTTC,CASSQDYGGGDEQFF,TRBJ2-1,once,.,TRBV3-1
TGTGCCAGCAGCTTAAACTTCCCCGCTGAAGCTTTCTTT,CASSLNFPAEAFF,TRBJ1-1,.,.,TRBV7-2
TGTGCCAGCAGTTGGACAGGGCTAGAGACCCAGTACTTC,CASSWTGLETQYF,TRBJ2-5,few,TRBD1,TRBV6-6
TGTGCCAGCAGCTCCCACTCCCGCGGTAATTCACCCCTCCACTTT,CASSSHSRGNSPLHF,TRBJ1-6,few,.,TRBV11-2
TGCGCCACCAGCTTGGACTCCGGACAAGAGACCCAGTACTTC,CATSLDSGQETQYF,TRBJ2-5,.,.,TRBV5-1